The rows below give T cell receptor beta chains drawn from one sample of a study of cytomegalovirus exposure and HLA in healthy donors. Method: immunoSEQ multiplex PCR; TCRdb's copy keeps in-frame clones and lacks some. In the table there are 200,000 or so clones, roughly 84% of which are singletons. Sequencing input: PBMCs. The receptors here all came from a woman between 25 and 40 years old in good health and CMV-seropositive. Each CDR3 is given with its conserved first and last residue. The order of the fields is J gene, V gene, CDR3 protein.

>TRBJ1-4|TRBV6-1
CASSEAGRDNEKLFF
>TRBJ2-3|TRBV11-2
CASSLPSLSAETTDTQYF
>TRBJ2-1|TRBV5-1
CASSSGLRQDNNEQFF
>TRBJ2-2|TRBV5-4
CASSLETGTGELFF
>TRBJ2-7|TRBV6-1
CASSEAFSTGFNYEQYF
>TRBJ1-1|TRBV6-4
CASSDSWGAEAFF
>TRBJ1-5|TRBV5-5
CASSLGVRSNQPQHF
>TRBJ2-7|TRBV7-2
CASSSPRDRGLHEQYF
>TRBJ2-5|TRBV7-2
CASSLDLRTSETQYF
>TRBJ2-7|TRBV27
CASSFSGQGAVYEQYF
>TRBJ1-3|TRBV2
CASSSQGASGNTIYF
>TRBJ1-5|TRBV19
CASSTMDQAGPQHF
>TRBJ1-1|TRBV5-6
CASSWGSGGTEAFF
>TRBJ2-7|TRBV30
CACHWKDRTYEQYF
>TRBJ1-1|TRBV6-1
CASSDWRRGPTEAFF
>TRBJ2-1|TRBV25-1
CASRGPGLAHQGDEQFF
>TRBJ2-1|TRBV27
CASKTIGYNYYNEQFF
>TRBJ1-1|TRBV30
CAWSVSSEEAFF
>TRBJ1-1|TRBV7-8
CASSFQGGVTEAFF
>TRBJ2-2|TRBV7-8
CASTLETGVSGELFF
>TRBJ1-2|TRBV5-1
CASSLVQGNYGYTF
>TRBJ1-5|TRBV28
CASSPRREVNQPQHF
>TRBJ2-3|TRBV29-1
CSVGASGKNTQYF
>TRBJ2-2|TRBV7-9
CASSGSRGSNTGELFF
>TRBJ2-2|TRBV4-1
CASSQGQVNTGELFF
>TRBJ2-2|TRBV7-2
CASSLAIRADDTGELFF
>TRBJ2-6|TRBV28
CASSLTSSGANVLTF
>TRBJ1-2|TRBV28
CASFAPGSGYTF
>TRBJ2-1|TRBV19
CASSIAPSGIPGEQFF
>TRBJ2-7|TRBV7-8
CASSLGLAGGGEQYF
>TRBJ1-2|TRBV7-8
CASSLEGTGPGYTF
>TRBJ2-3|TRBV27
CASSPLGGGRADTQYF
>TRBJ2-5|TRBV5-4
CASSLGQNQETQYF
>TRBJ2-7|TRBV4-2
CASSQGMGQQSDEQYF
>TRBJ2-5|TRBV6-5
CASSYSPGGGETQYF
>TRBJ2-7|TRBV4-1
CASSQSLAGVYEQYF
>TRBJ2-2|TRBV7-9
CASSFSGRGIGELFF
>TRBJ1-2|TRBV7-8
CASSLARAVGPYGYTF
>TRBJ2-5|TRBV9
CASSLTGETQYF
>TRBJ2-4|TRBV27
CASSLWSRQGAMNIQYF
>TRBJ1-2|TRBV7-2
CASSLSGGGYGYTF
>TRBJ2-7|TRBV6-5
CASSYSIVSPYEQYF
>TRBJ2-3|TRBV7-3
CASSPVHRTDTQYF
>TRBJ1-5|TRBV28
CASIVQGVSNQPQHF
>TRBJ1-4|TRBV6-5
CASSIQLNEKLFF
>TRBJ1-5|TRBV13
CASSRDINQPQHF
>TRBJ2-3|TRBV29-1
CSFWLLGGGGDTQYF
>TRBJ1-2|TRBV28
CASRANNYGYTF
>TRBJ1-5|TRBV28
CASTLKGQGLRDQPQHF
>TRBJ1-1|TRBV19
CASSKDRGNTEAFF
>TRBJ2-3|TRBV28
CASLRPGTDTQYF